These 11 T cell receptor beta chains originate from one sample sequenced in a study of Ad26.COV2.S vaccination and SARS-CoV-2 variants. This table comes from immunoSEQ multiplex PCR, and its TCRdb copy is limited to in-frame clones, with some not included. The repertoire includes some 340,000 clones, roughly 84% of them detected once, and more than 1.5% sits in the top ten. Treatment reported: about 20 received Ad26.COV2.S at low or high dose, single or two shots; 5 received placebo; per-sample allocation not given. Day 63 after the first vaccine or placebo injection was the time point for sampling. Sequenced material: peripheral blood, taken in a trial of Ad26.COV2.S vaccine versus placebo. Every receptor here comes from a person between 18 and 65 years old who received the Ad26.COV2.S COVID-19 vaccine or a placebo.

The chain recombines TRBV24-1 with TRBJ2-1; D unclear. Germline V gives CDR1 KGHDR, CDR2 SFDVKD. The CDR3 length is 14 residues. V lost 5 bases and J 7 bases, leaving 14 bases between the germline ends. The CDR3 reads CATSGKGIPNEQFF. In nucleotides, the CDR3 is TGTGCCACCAGTGGAAAGGGCATACCAAATGAGCAGTTCTTC.

This clone was recorded a few times. The chain couples TRBV4-1 to TRBJ2-1; possibly TRBD2 for D (6 bases). Germline V gives CDR1 MGHRA, CDR2 YSYEKL. V was shortened by 2 bases and J by 4 bases, with 9 bases between the two germline ends. The length of the CDR3 is 14 residues. The CDR3 sequence: CASSQQRVYNEQFF. The CDR3 DNA reads as TGCGCCAGCAGCCAACAGCGGGTTTACAATGAGCAGTTCTTC.

The gene calls are TRBV5-1 and TRBJ1-2; tentatively, D is TRBD1 (6 bases). CDR3 length equals 15 residues. V was cut by 4 bases and J by 4 bases, with 17 bases left in between. Per germline, CDR1 SGHRS and CDR2 YFSETQ. Here the CDR3 reads CASSPAQGVSYGYTF. CDR3 nucleotide sequence: TGCGCCAGCAGCCCAGCACAGGGCGTCAGCTATGGCTACACCTTC.

The genes are TRBV5-1 and TRBJ1-1, with 7 nucleotides matching TRBD1. This CDR3 spans 14 amino acids. The J segment lost 3 bases and the V segment lost 2 bases, leaving 4 bases of the junction unmatched. Germline V gives CDR1 SGHRS, CDR2 YFSETQ. The CDR3: CASSLETGYTEAFF. The CDR3 DNA reads as TGCGCCAGCAGCTTAGAGACAGGGTACACTGAAGCTTTCTTT.

The rearrangement uses TRBV3-1 (or the pseudogene TRBV3-2) and TRBJ2-3; D ambiguous. This CDR3 has 14 amino acids. Germline V lookup: CDR1 LGHDT, CDR2 YNNKEL (reference sequence). V was cut by 0 bases and J by 7 bases, with 11 bases left in between. This CDR3 reads CASSQDSGRNTQYF. In DNA form, the CDR3 reads TGTGCCAGCAGCCAAGATTCAGGACGGAATACGCAGTATTTT.

This chain joins TRBV27 and TRBJ2-5; possibly TRBD1 for D (7 bases). CDR1 is MNHEY and CDR2 is SMNVEV in the germline V gene (reference sequence). The V end lost 1 base, the J end lost 6 bases, and 21 bases lay between the germline ends. The CDR3 runs to 17 residues. The CDR3 loop reads CASSLFGRLGGLQTQYF. The CDR3 region has the DNA TGTGCCAGCAGTTTATTTGGGAGGTTAGGGGGCTTGCAGACCCAGTACTTC.

The rearrangement joins TRBV6-5 to TRBJ1-2; TRBD1 agrees at 7 bases. Trimming at V came to 5 bases and at J to 7 bases, leaving 13 bases not matched to a gene. The CDR3 sequence is 15 residues long. CDR1 is MNHEY, CDR2 SVGAGI, per germline. CDR3 residues: CASSPLQGTSGGYTF. Written as DNA, the CDR3 is TGTGCCAGCAGTCCCCTACAGGGGACCTCGGGTGGCTACACCTTC.

The genes are TRBV18 and TRBJ2-4, with D perhaps matching TRBD1 (6 bases). The CDR3 consists of 14 residues. Germline V gene lookup returns CDR1 KGHSH and CDR2 LQKENI. V shed 3 bases and J shed 11 bases, with 17 bases lying between them. For the CDR3, the DNA is TGTGCCAGCTCACCCTCGGACAGTCTAGGGGTTCAGTACTTC. Translated, it gives CASSPSDSLGVQYF.

The chain links TRBV7-2 to TRBJ1-6; 9 positions agree with TRBD1. V lost 4 bases, J lost 7 bases, and 5 bases stayed unmatched. The CDR3 runs 15 residues. Per the germline V gene, CDR1 is SGHTA and CDR2 is FQGNSA. DNA for the CDR3: TGTGCCAGCAGCTCGGGACAGGGACGAAATTCACCCCTCCACTTT. Translation gives CASSSGQGRNSPLHF. Together with reference TRBV7-2 and TRBJ1-6, the CDR3 gives the full variable domain: GAGVSQSPSNKVTEKGKDVELRCDPISGHTALYWYRQSLGQGLEFLIYFQGNSAPDKSGLPSDRFSAERTGGSVSTLTIQRTQQEDSAVYLCASSSGQGRNSPLHFGNGTRLTVT.

This chain uses TRBV9 with TRBJ2-2; 12 positions agree with TRBD2. The CDR3 covers 18 residues. The germline gives CDR1 SGDLS, CDR2 YYNGEE. J lost 3 bases, V lost 0 bases, and 6 bases had no gene match. CDR3 sequence: CASSVARTSGTYTGELFF. The CDR3 bases are TGTGCCAGCAGCGTAGCCCGGACTAGCGGGACCTACACCGGGGAGCTGTTTTTT. The full variable domain, in which reference TRBV9 and TRBJ2-2 provide the parts outside the CDR3, is DSGVTQTPKHLITATGQRVTLRCSPRSGDLSVYWYQQSLDQGLQFLIQYYNGEERAKGNILERFSAQQFPDLHSELNLSSLELGDSALYFCASSVARTSGTYTGELFFGEGSRLTVL.

This clone occurred once. This chain connects TRBV27 to TRBJ1-1; perhaps TRBD1 as D (5 bases). The CDR3 consists of 14 residues. The germline V gene encodes CDR1 MNHEY and CDR2 SMNVEV (reference sequence). Trimming stripped 6 bases from V and 6 bases from J, with 17 bases between. The CDR3 reads CASRAFGGYAEAFF. CDR3 in DNA: TGTGCCAGCAGAGCTTTTGGGGGGTACGCTGAAGCTTTCTTT.